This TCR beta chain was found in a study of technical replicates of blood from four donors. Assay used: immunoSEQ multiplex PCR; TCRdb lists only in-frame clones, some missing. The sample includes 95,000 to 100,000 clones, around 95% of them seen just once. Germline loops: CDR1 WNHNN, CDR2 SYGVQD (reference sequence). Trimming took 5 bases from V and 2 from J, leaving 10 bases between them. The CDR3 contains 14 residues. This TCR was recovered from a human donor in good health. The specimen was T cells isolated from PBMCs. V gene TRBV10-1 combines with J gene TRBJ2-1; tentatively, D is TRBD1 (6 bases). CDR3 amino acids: CASSRPGAYNEQFF. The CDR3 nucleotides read TGCGCCAGCAGTCGTCCAGGGGCCTACAATGAGCAGTTCTTC.